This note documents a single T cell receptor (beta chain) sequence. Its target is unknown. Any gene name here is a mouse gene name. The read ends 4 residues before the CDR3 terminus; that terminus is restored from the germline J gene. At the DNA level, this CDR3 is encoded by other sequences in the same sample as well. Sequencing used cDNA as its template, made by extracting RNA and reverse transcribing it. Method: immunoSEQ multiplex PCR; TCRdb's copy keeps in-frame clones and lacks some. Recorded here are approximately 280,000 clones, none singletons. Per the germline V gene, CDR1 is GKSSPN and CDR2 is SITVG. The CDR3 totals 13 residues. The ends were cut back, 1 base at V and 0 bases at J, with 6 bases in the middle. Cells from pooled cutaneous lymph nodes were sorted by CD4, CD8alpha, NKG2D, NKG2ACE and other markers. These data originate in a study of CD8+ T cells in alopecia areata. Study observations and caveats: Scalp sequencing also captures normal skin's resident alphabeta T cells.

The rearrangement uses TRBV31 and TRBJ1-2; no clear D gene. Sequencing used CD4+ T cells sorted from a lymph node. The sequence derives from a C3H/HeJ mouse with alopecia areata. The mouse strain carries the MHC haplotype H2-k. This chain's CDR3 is CAWSRQANSDYTF. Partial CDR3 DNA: TGTGCCTGGAGTCGGCAGGCAAACTCC.